What follows are 21 T cell receptor beta chains derived from one specimen sequenced in a study of human T cells and chemical hapten exposure. MiXCR was run by TCRdb on the RACE reads, yielding one entry per CDR3 protein. Among tens of thousands of distinct CDR3 sequences listed, approximately 10% were seen once. Specified time point: patch test 1, 2 weeks after DPC sensitization. Treatment specified: therapeutic diphenylcyclopropenone sensitization with weekly scalp DPC. The sequenced sample was whole blood, obtained in connection with sensitization to the hapten diphenylcyclopropenone (DPC). Receptors were obtained from a man aged 40-55 years with alopecia areata. Some clones in this sample may be carry-over from other donors' samples.

The sample holds a few counts of this clonotype. The gene calls are TRBV29-1 and TRBJ2-5; D is undetermined. This CDR3 spans 12 amino acids. From germline, CDR1 is SQVTM and CDR2 ANQGSEA. V lost 4 bases to trimming and J lost 5 bases, with 11 bases between them. CDR3 in amino acids: CSVGLKEETQYF. In nucleotides, the CDR3 is TGCAGCGTTGGCTTAAAGGAGGAGACCCAGTACTTC.

This rearrangement joins TRBV12-3 or TRBV12-4 to TRBJ2-3, with 8 bases matching TRBD2. With 7 bases clipped from V and 2 bases from J, the junction kept 5 bases outside the gene matches. The CDR3 totals 14 residues. The CDR3 coding sequence is TGTGCCAGCATCCCACTAGCGGCCACAGATACGCAGTATTTT. It translates to CASIPLAATDTQYF.

This clonotype was found a few times. This rearrangement joins TRBV5-1 to TRBJ2-7, with 8 bases matching TRBD2. The CDR3 covers 17 residues. V was pared by 4 bases and J by 1 base, with 13 bases of the junction left unmatched. Germline CDR1 SGHRS, CDR2 YFSETQ. The CDR3 is CASSPQGGRLASYEQYF. In nucleotides, the CDR3 is TGCGCCAGCAGCCCACAGGGAGGACGACTAGCGTCCTACGAGCAGTACTTC. Together with reference TRBV5-1 and TRBJ2-7, the CDR3 gives the full variable domain: KAGVTQTPRYLIKTRGQQVTLSCSPISGHRSVSWYQQTPGQGLQFLFEYFSETQRNKGNFPGRFSGRQFSNSRSEMNVSTLELGDSALYLCASSPQGGRLASYEQYFGPGTRLTVT.

This chain links TRBV20-1 with TRBJ2-7, with 9 bases that match TRBD1. Germline V CDR1 and CDR2: DFQATT, SNEGSKA (reference sequence). This CDR3 spans 13 amino acids. V dropped 3 bases and J dropped 2; count of bases not matched to a gene: 2. The CDR3 DNA sequence: TGCAGTGCTAGGGGGACAGGGCCCTACGAGCAGTACTTC. It specifies CSARGTGPYEQYF.

This chain joins TRBV14 and TRBJ1-1, with 10 bases fitting TRBD1. Germline loops: CDR1 SGHDN, CDR2 FVKESK. The V and J ends lost 2 bases and 4 bases, in that order; junction bases with no gene match: 7. The length of the CDR3 is 16 residues. As DNA, the CDR3 is TGTGCCAGCAGCCAACTTGACAGGGGGCAGGGCACTGAAGCTTTCTTT. It yields the protein CASSQLDRGQGTEAFF.

This clonotype came up a few times. V gene TRBV2 combines with J gene TRBJ2-1; D is perhaps TRBD2 (5 bases). Looked up from germline, CDR1 is SNHLY and CDR2 is FYNNEI. This CDR3 comprises 14 residues. The ends were cut back, 1 base at V and 4 bases at J, with 8 bases in the middle. Here the CDR3 reads CASSEGLAYNEQFF. CDR3 DNA: TGTGCCAGCAGTGAAGGGCTAGCTTACAATGAGCAGTTCTTC.

This clonotype was observed a few times. The chain recombines TRBV25-1 with TRBJ2-7, with 10 bases lining up with TRBD2. With 7 bases clipped from V and 2 bases from J, the junction kept 2 bases outside the gene matches. This CDR3 region has 13 residues. The germline gives CDR1 MGHDK, CDR2 SYGVNS. CDR3 sequence reads: CASKAGGTYEQYF. In DNA, the CDR3 is TGTGCCAGCAAAGCGGGAGGGACCTACGAGCAGTACTTC.

The chain joins TRBV5-5 to TRBJ1-2; TRBD1 might be the D (5 bases). The length of the CDR3 is 18 residues. Trimming took 5 bases from V and 4 from J, leaving 27 bases between them. Germline V gives CDR1 SGHKS, CDR2 YYEKEE (reference sequence). In DNA, the CDR3 is TGTGCCAGCAGATCTGGCCAGATAAAGGGGCCTCTTAGCTATGGCTACACCTTC. This encodes CASRSGQIKGPLSYGYTF.

There are a few counts of this clonotype. The rearrangement links TRBV19 to TRBJ2-2, with 7 bases aligning to TRBD1. The CDR3 is made up of 13 amino acids. The germline V gene has CDR1 LNHDA and CDR2 SQIVND (reference sequence). Losses at the gene ends were 7 bases for V and 5 bases for J; bases not matched to a gene: 4. The CDR3: CASNRGVTGELFF. CDR3 DNA sequence: TGTGCCAGTAACAGGGGAGTTACCGGGGAGCTGTTTTTT. Complete variable domain (other parts from reference TRBV19 and TRBJ2-2): DGGITQSPKYLFRKEGQNVTLSCEQNLNHDAMYWYRQDPGQGLRLIYYSQIVNDFQKGDIAEGYSVSREKKESFPLTVTSAQKNPTAFYLCASNRGVTGELFFGEGSRLTVL.

This clonotype was found a few times. In nucleotides, the CDR3 is TGTGCCAGCAGCTACAGGGGAAGCGGAAGCGGCAATCAGCCCCAGCATTTT. As protein: CASSYRGSGSGNQPQHF. The chain joins TRBV6-6 to TRBJ1-5, with TRBD1 identical over 7 bases. Germline trimming cut 6 bases from V and 2 bases from J; bases unmatched to any gene: 13. CDR3 length equals 17 residues. Germline-derived CDR1 and CDR2 are MNHNY and SVGAGI (reference sequence).

This clonotype has ten or more counts. This sequence joins TRBV4-3 and TRBJ2-1; D might be TRBD1 (6 bases). The germline V gene encodes CDR1 LGHNA and CDR2 YSLEER. The CDR3 runs to 15 residues. V lost 1 base and J lost 10, with 17 bases in between. CDR3 nucleotides: TGCGCCAGCAGCCAAGCGGCCAGGGGCAGGCAGGAGCAGTTCTTC. It encodes CASSQAARGRQEQFF.

This chain uses TRBV20-1 with TRBJ2-1, with TRBD2 as a possible D gene (6 bases). CDR3 length: 15 amino acids. Between the trimmed V and J ends, which lost 6 bases and 8 bases, there was a span of 23 bases. CDR1 and CDR2 (germline): DFQATT, SNEGSKA (reference sequence). The CDR3 coding sequence is TGCAGTGCCCCGCGAGGAGGGGCGTCATCGCATGAGCAGTTCTTC. Protein: CSAPRGGASSHEQFF.

The chain links TRBV6-6 to TRBJ2-7; TRBD2 matches at 11 bases. Germline assignment: CDR1 MNHNY and CDR2 SVGAGI (reference sequence). This CDR3 spans 18 amino acids. CDR3 DNA: TGTGCCAGCAGCTACTCGATACCTAGCGGGAGGAGCTCCTACGAGCAGTACGTC. It is translated as CASSYSIPSGRSSYEQYV.

This CDR3 reads CASSLASGRPHEQYF. For the CDR3, the DNA is TGTGCCAGCAGCTTAGCAAGCGGGAGGCCCCACGAGCAGTACTTC. The chain uses TRBV7-9 and TRBJ2-7; TRBD2 agrees at 9 bases. Germline CDR1 is SEHNR and CDR2 is FQNEAQ (reference sequence). After removal of 0 bases from V and 5 bases from J, the junction contained 5 bases not matched to a gene. This CDR3 comprises 15 residues.

This clonotype was recorded at least ten times. The chain couples TRBV7-2 to TRBJ2-7; D uncertain. Trimming cost V 1 base and J 0 bases, with 10 bases left between them. Per the germline V gene, CDR1 is SGHTA and CDR2 is FQGNSA. This CDR3 is built from 15 residues. The chain's CDR3 is CASSLGPDNSYEQYF. For the CDR3, the DNA is TGTGCCAGCAGCTTAGGGCCCGACAACTCCTACGAGCAGTACTTC.

This clonotype turned up a few times. V gene TRBV6-1 combines with J gene TRBJ1-2; D ambiguous. Germline assignment: CDR1 MNHNS and CDR2 SASEGT. This CDR3 region has 12 residues. V was cut by 6 bases and J by 0 bases, with 5 bases left in between. The CDR3 bases are TGTGCCAGCAGGGAGGCTAACTATGGCTACACCTTC. Protein product: CASREANYGYTF.

J is TRBJ2-7 and V is TRBV6-2 or TRBV6-3; TRBD2 agrees at 7 bases. V shed 6 bases, J shed 2 bases, and the junction held 7 bases outside the gene matches. Germline V CDR1 and CDR2: MNHEY, SVGEGT. The CDR3 contains 14 residues. CDR3 sequence (DNA): TGTGCCAGCAGCCCAAGGGGAGGGACCTACGAGCAGTACTTC. Translating gives CASSPRGGTYEQYF.

This clonotype was seen a few times. This chain links TRBV10-3 with TRBJ1-4; D uncertain. CDR3 length equals 15 residues. The V end lost 0 bases, the J end lost 7 bases, and 12 bases lay between the germline ends. Germline loops: CDR1 ENHRY, CDR2 SYGVKD. The CDR3 nucleotides read TGTGCCATCAGTGAGTCGAGGGCCGGTATTGAAAAACTGTTTTTT. It translates to CAISESRAGIEKLFF.

This clonotype appeared a few times. This chain joins TRBV12-3 or TRBV12-4 and TRBJ2-7; 10 nucleotides match TRBD1. The CDR3 contains 14 residues. The junction had 8 bases not matched to a gene; V was cut back by 5 bases and J by 7 bases. The CDR3 DNA reads as TGTGCCAGCAGTCGGGACAGGGGATCATTGGAGCAGTACGTC. Translating it yields CASSRDRGSLEQYV.

This clonotype turned up a few times. The CDR3 is CASTPCRTYPIQYF. The CDR3 nucleotides are TGTGCCAGCACCCCCTGTAGGACATACCCTATTCAGTACTTC. V is TRBV6-4 and J is TRBJ2-4, with a tentative D call TRBD1 (5 bases). CDR3 length: 14 residues. The germline V gene encodes CDR1 MRHNA and CDR2 SNTAGT. Deletions cut 7 bases from V and 10 bases from J, with 20 bases between.

Points on this clonotype: An end of the junction does not agree with germline; a read error may underlie this. V gene TRBV7-7 combines with J gene TRBJ2-1, with 8 bases that match TRBD2. Per germline, CDR1 SSHAT and CDR2 FNYEAQ (reference sequence). The CDR3 spans 14 residues. The CDR3 loop is CASSLAGRYNEQFF. The DNA for the CDR3 is TGTGCTAGCAGCTTAGCGGGAAGGTACAATGAGCAGTTCTTC. Using reference TRBV7-7 and TRBJ2-1 for the parts outside the CDR3, the full variable domain is GAGVSQSPRYKVTKRGQDVTLRCDPISSHATLYWYQQALGQGPEFLTYFNYEAQPDKSGLPSDRFSAERPEGSISTLTIQRTEQRDSAMYRCASSLAGRYNEQFFGPGTRLTVL.